This T cell receptor (beta chain) is from a study of blood T cell repertoires in COVID-19. Study summary: The origin of the acute and convalescent COVID-19 samples was the United States, Italy and Spain. Sources were T cells, B-cell-depleted T cells, or PBMCs; the material itself was cDNA or gDNA.

Per the study methods: Estimation of nucleated cell counts was performed using reference gene primer amplification. Clones were sequenced by immunoSEQ multiplex PCR, and TCRdb holds only the in-frame ones, with some missing. From that table come the V and J calls and clone size; the DNA was used to work out D and trimming. Of 250,000 to 350,000 clones listed, around 91% are singletons. Sample: peripheral blood. The sequence derives from a woman aged 60 to 75 with acute or convalescent COVID-19.

CDR3 nucleotide sequence: TGTGCCAGCTCACCACGGTTAGGGGAGAACACTGAAGCTTTCTTT. Residues: CASSPRLGENTEAFF. The chain combines TRBV18 with TRBJ1-1; D may be TRBD1 (5 bases). The CDR3 is 15 amino acids. The germline CDR1 and CDR2 sequences are KGHSH and LQKENI. Trimming shortened V by 1 base and J by 1 base, and 10 bases separated the two germline ends.